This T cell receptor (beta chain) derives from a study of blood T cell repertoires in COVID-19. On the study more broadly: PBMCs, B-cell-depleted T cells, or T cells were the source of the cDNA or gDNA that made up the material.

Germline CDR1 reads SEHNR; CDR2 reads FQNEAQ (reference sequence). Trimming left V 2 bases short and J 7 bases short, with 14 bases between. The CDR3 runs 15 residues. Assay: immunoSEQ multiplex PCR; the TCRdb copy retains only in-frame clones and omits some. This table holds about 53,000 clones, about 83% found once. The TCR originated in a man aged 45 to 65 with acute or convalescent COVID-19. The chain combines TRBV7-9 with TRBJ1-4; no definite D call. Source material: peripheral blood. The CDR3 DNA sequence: TGTGCCAGCAGCTTAATCGGGGAGGAGGGTGAAAAACTGTTTTTT. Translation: CASSLIGEEGEKLFF.